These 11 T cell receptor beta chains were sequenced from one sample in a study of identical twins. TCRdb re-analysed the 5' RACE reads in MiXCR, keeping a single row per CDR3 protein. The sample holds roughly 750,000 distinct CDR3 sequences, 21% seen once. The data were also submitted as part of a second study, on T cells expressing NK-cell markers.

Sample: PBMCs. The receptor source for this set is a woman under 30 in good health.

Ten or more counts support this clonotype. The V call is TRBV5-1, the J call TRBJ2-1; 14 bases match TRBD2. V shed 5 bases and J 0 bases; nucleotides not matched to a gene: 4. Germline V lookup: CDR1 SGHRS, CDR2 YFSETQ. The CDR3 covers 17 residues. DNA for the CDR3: TGCGCCAGCAGGACTAGCGGGAGGGCGAGCTCCTACAATGAGCAGTTCTTC. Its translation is CASRTSGRASSYNEQFF.

The CDR3 loop is CASSPSGRAGDTQYF. CDR3 in DNA: TGTGCCAGCAGTCCTAGCGGGAGGGCCGGTGATACGCAGTATTTT. The chain uses TRBV6-1 and TRBJ2-3; 12 bases match TRBD2. From germline, CDR1 is MNHNS and CDR2 SASEGT. The CDR3 runs to 15 residues. V shed 5 bases, J shed 6 bases, and the junction held 6 bases outside the gene matches.

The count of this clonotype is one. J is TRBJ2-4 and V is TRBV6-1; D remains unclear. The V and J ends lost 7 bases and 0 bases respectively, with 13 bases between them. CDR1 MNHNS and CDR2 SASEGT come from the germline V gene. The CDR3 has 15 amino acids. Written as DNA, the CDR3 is TGTGCCAGCACCGGGCCCCCGGGAGCCAAAAACATTCAGTACTTC. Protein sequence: CASTGPPGAKNIQYF.

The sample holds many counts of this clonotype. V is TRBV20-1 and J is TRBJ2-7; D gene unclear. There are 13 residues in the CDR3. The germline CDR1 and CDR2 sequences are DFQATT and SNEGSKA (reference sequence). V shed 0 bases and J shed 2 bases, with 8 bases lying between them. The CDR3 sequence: CSARDGLTYEQYF. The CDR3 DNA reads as TGCAGTGCTAGAGATGGTCTAACCTACGAGCAGTACTTC.

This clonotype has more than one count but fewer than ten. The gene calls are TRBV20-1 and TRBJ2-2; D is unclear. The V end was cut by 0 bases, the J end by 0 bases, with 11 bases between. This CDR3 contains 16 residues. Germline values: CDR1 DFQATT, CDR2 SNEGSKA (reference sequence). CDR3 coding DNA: TGCAGTGCTAGAGATTACCGGAAAGCGAACACCGGGGAGCTGTTTTTT. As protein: CSARDYRKANTGELFF.

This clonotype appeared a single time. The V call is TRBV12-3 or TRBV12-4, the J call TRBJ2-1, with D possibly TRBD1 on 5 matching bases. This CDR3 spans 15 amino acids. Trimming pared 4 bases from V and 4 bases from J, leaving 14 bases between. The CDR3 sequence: CASSSAGAGYNEQFF. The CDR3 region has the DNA TGTGCCAGCAGTTCCGCCGGCGCAGGGTACAATGAGCAGTTCTTC.

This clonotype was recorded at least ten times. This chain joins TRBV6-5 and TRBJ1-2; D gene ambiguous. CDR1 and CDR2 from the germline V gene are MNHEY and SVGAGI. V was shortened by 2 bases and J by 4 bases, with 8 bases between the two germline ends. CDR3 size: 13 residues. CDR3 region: CASSYDGAYGYTF. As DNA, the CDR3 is TGTGCCAGCAGTTACGACGGAGCCTATGGCTACACCTTC.

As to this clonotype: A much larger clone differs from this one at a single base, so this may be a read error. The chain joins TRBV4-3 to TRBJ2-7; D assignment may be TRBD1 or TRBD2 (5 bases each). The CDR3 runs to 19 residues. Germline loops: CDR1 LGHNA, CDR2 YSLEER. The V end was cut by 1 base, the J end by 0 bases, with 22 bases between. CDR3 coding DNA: TGCGCCAGCAGCCAAGGGCCTCTCGGTATTGGGACCAGCTCCTACGAGCAGTACTTC. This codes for CASSQGPLGIGTSSYEQYF.

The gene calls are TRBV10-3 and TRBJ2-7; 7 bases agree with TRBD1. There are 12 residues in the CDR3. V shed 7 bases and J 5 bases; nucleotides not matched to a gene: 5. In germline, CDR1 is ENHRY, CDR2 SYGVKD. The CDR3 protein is CAITDRVHEQYF. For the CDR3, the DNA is TGTGCCATCACAGACAGGGTTCACGAGCAGTACTTC.

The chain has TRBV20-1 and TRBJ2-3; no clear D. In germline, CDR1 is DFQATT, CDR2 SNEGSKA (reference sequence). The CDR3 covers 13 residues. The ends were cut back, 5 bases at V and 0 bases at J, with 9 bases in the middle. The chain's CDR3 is CSALVPSTDTQYF. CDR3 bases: TGCAGTGCTTTAGTACCTAGCACAGATACGCAGTATTTT.

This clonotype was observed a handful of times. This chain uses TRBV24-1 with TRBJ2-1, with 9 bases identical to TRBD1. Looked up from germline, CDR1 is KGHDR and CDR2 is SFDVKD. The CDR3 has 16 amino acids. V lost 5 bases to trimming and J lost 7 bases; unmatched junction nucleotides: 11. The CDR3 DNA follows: TGTGCCACCAGTGGGGCCCGGACAGGGGATGGGAATGAGCAGTTCTTC. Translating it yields CATSGARTGDGNEQFF.